One sample yielded the 17 T cell receptor beta chains listed below, sequenced in a study of blood T cell repertoires in COVID-19. The data were produced by immunoSEQ multiplex PCR, yet TCRdb's version contains in-frame clones alone and is incomplete. This table has 75,000 to 95,000 clones, 79% appearing once. The sample comprised peripheral blood. Receptors were obtained from an elderly woman with active or convalescent COVID-19.

The rearrangement links TRBV2 to TRBJ2-1; tentative D call: TRBD1 (6 bases). Germline V gene sequence: CDR1 SNHLY, CDR2 FYNNEI. This CDR3 comprises 14 residues. V lost 4 bases and J 3 bases, leaving 10 bases between the germline ends. CDR3 protein: CASSGWTVYNEQFF. CDR3 nucleotide sequence: TGTGCCAGCAGTGGATGGACAGTCTACAATGAGCAGTTCTTC.

The chain carries TRBV16 and TRBJ1-1; no firm D call. The CDR3 is 17 residues long. V was pared by 4 bases and J by 0 bases, with 18 bases between. Looked up from germline, CDR1 is KGHSY and CDR2 is FQNENV. The CDR3 nucleotides are TGTGCCAGCAGCCTTCTCCCACCGGGAAGCATGAACACTGAAGCTTTCTTT. This codes for CASSLLPPGSMNTEAFF. Full variable domain (rest looked up from reference TRBV16 and TRBJ1-1): GEEVAQTPKHLVRGEGQKAKLYCAPIKGHSYVFWYQQVLKNEFKFLISFQNENVFDETGMPKERFSAKCLPNSPCSLEIQATKLEDSAVYFCASSLLPPGSMNTEAFFGQGTRLTVV.

The chain has TRBV3-1 (or the pseudogene TRBV3-2) and TRBJ2-1; 9 bases agree with TRBD1. Trimming took 5 bases from V and 15 from J; bases not matched to a gene: 14. The germline V gene has CDR1 LGHDT and CDR2 YNNKEL (reference sequence). The CDR3 consists of 14 residues. CDR3 in amino acids: CASSSRTGVSLLFF. CDR3 DNA sequence: TGTGCCAGCAGCTCAAGGACAGGGGTATCGTTACTGTTCTTC.

This clone was observed once. Germline and junction disagree at one end, which may indicate a read error. The V and J genes are TRBV7-7 and TRBJ2-5; TRBD1 might be the D (6 bases). Germline V lookup: CDR1 SSHAT, CDR2 FNYEAQ (reference sequence). This CDR3 is built from 14 residues. CDR3 sequence: CASSLRDTLGTQYF. The CDR3 nucleotides read TGTGCTAGCAGCTTAAGGGACACCTTGGGGACCCAGTACTTC.

V and J are TRBV10-3 and TRBJ1-2; 10 bases align to TRBD1. J lost 6 bases, V lost 6 bases, and 7 bases had no gene match. This CDR3 region has 14 residues. Germline V lookup: CDR1 ENHRY, CDR2 SYGVKD. CDR3 sequence: CAIRGTGEQDGYTF. The CDR3 DNA reads as TGTGCCATCAGGGGGACAGGGGAGCAGGATGGCTACACCTTC.

This chain links TRBV18 with TRBJ2-3; 7 bases align to TRBD1. Germline V gene sequence: CDR1 KGHSH, CDR2 LQKENI. The CDR3 covers 13 residues. V lost 4 bases to trimming and J lost 10 bases; unmatched junction nucleotides: 8. The CDR3 spells CASSLYGQEAQYF. CDR3 DNA sequence: TGTGCCAGCTCACTCTATGGACAGGAAGCGCAGTATTTT. The complete variable domain, with remaining parts taken from reference TRBV18 and TRBJ2-3, reads NAGVMQNPRHLVRRRGQEARLRCSPMKGHSHVYWYRQLPEEGLKFMVYLQKENIIDESGMPKERFSAEFPKEGPSILRIQQVVRGDSAAYFCASSLYGQEAQYFGPGTRLTVL.

The V call is TRBV9, the J call TRBJ1-5; 7 bases are shared with TRBD1. The CDR3 has 14 residues. Germline CDR1 SGDLS, CDR2 YYNGEE. The ends lost 3 bases at V and 2 bases at J; junction bases unmatched: 2. The CDR3 bases are TGTGCCAGCAGCGGGGGGACAGGCAATCAGCCCCAGCATTTT. Residues: CASSGGTGNQPQHF.

The gene calls are TRBV19 and TRBJ1-2, with D unclear. The germline V and J ends were trimmed by 0 bases and 7 bases, with 9 bases remaining between them. Germline V gives CDR1 LNHDA, CDR2 SQIVND (reference sequence). The CDR3 covers 13 residues. CDR3 protein: CASSIEARGGYTF. CDR3 DNA sequence: TGTGCCAGTAGTATAGAAGCCCGGGGTGGCTACACCTTC.

The chain employs TRBV11-2 and TRBJ1-2; weak D call: TRBD1 (6 bases). Between the trimmed V and J ends, which lost 3 bases and 11 bases, there was a span of 13 bases. CDR3 length: 12 amino acids. Per the germline V gene, CDR1 is SGHAT and CDR2 is FQNNGV. CDR3 sequence reads: CASSFGGLGYTF. Here the CDR3 DNA reads TGTGCCAGCAGCTTTGGGGGCTTGGGGTACACCTTC.

This clone showed up just once. The chain couples TRBV6-1 to TRBJ1-2; TRBD1 might be the D (5 bases). Trimming removed 0 bases at V and 5 bases at J, with 13 bases between. The germline V gene has CDR1 MNHNS and CDR2 SASEGT. CDR3 size: 15 residues. The CDR3 here is CASSEAIWGGYGYTF. In DNA form, the CDR3 reads TGTGCCAGCAGTGAAGCGATATGGGGGGGGTATGGCTACACCTTC.

Worth noting for this clone: The same CDR3 also results from other DNA sequences found in this sample. The J gene is TRBJ2-4, the V gene TRBV19, with a weak D call TRBD1 (5 bases). From germline, CDR1 is LNHDA and CDR2 SQIVND (reference sequence). Trimming cost V 5 bases and J 4 bases, with 9 bases left between them. This CDR3 is built from 13 residues. The CDR3 DNA follows: TGTGCCAGTAGTCCCGACAGAAAAAACATTCAGTACTTC. It encodes CASSPDRKNIQYF.

V is TRBV5-3 and J is TRBJ2-3; D may be TRBD2 (5 bases). TRBV5-3 is an open reading frame whose function is uncertain. This CDR3 has 16 amino acids. Trimming removed 1 base at V and 2 bases at J, with 14 bases between. CDR3 sequence: CARSLRGATNTDTQYF. The CDR3 DNA sequence: TGTGCCAGAAGCTTGCGGGGAGCTACGAACACAGATACGCAGTATTTT.

Only one count was recorded for this clone. The gene calls are TRBV5-1 and TRBJ1-1, with 10 bases fitting TRBD1. The CDR3 contains 18 residues. Germline CDR1 and CDR2: SGHRS and YFSETQ. J gave up 0 bases and V 2 bases, and 10 bases lay outside the gene matches. The CDR3 DNA reads as TGCGCCAGCAGCTTAATTCCCGGGACAGGGGTGATGAACACTGAAGCTTTCTTT. Translated: CASSLIPGTGVMNTEAFF.

CDR3 residues: CASRAHGTVNTGELFF. The CDR3 DNA is TGTGCCAGCAGGGCTCACGGGACAGTTAACACCGGGGAGCTGTTTTTT. The chain recombines TRBV7-2 with TRBJ2-2; 7 bases agree with TRBD1. CDR1 SGHTA and CDR2 FQGNSA come from the germline V gene. CDR3 length: 16 amino acids. Trimming at V came to 6 bases and at J to 2 bases, leaving 9 bases not matched to a gene.

The rearrangement joins TRBV9 to TRBJ2-3; the D gene is possibly TRBD1 (5 bases). The CDR3 runs to 14 residues. Germline lookup yields CDR1 SGDLS and CDR2 YYNGEE. V lost 2 bases and J 2 bases, leaving 9 bases between the germline ends. The CDR3 is CASSVAGSTDTQYF. In DNA, the CDR3 is TGTGCCAGCAGCGTGGCAGGGTCCACAGATACGCAGTATTTT.

The V gene is TRBV29-1, the J gene TRBJ2-1; D is undetermined. V lost 3 bases, J lost 0 bases, and 6 bases lay in between. The germline gives CDR1 SQVTM, CDR2 ANQGSEA. The CDR3 runs 13 residues. CDR3 nucleotides: TGCAGCGTTGACAGGCCCTCCTACAATGAGCAGTTCTTC. This codes for CSVDRPSYNEQFF.

V gene TRBV2 combines with J gene TRBJ2-7, with 8 bases that match TRBD2. The CDR3 is made up of 23 amino acids. J was trimmed by 1 base and V by 6 bases; bases with no gene match: 32. Germline CDR1 SNHLY, CDR2 FYNNEI. In DNA, the CDR3 is TGTGCCAGCAGCCAGACCCAGGGAAATAGTATTGCGGGAGGACCACAAACATCCTACGAGCAGTACTTC. Residues: CASSQTQGNSIAGGPQTSYEQYF.